This paragraph covers one T cell receptor (beta chain) sequence. Only in-frame clones appear in the TCRdb table, and some are missing; sequencing was by immunoSEQ multiplex PCR. The sample lists about 100,000 clones, roughly 90% occurring once. The CDR3 is made up of 16 amino acids. Trimming at V came to 0 bases and at J to 5 bases, leaving 4 bases not matched to a gene. Germline CDR1 and CDR2: SGHKS and YYEKEE (reference sequence). The sample comes from a study of control samples from healthy donors and cancer patients. The V and J genes are TRBV5-5 and TRBJ2-5; 13 nucleotides line up with TRBD2. The receptor's source is a human donor in good health. The donor label of this sample is uncertain. The sample was blood. The CDR3 protein is CASSLGTSGGYETQYF. CDR3 nucleotides: TGTGCCAGCAGCTTGGGGACTAGCGGGGGCTATGAGACCCAGTACTTC.